This passage covers 28 T cell receptor beta chains from one sample sequenced in a study of cytomegalovirus exposure and HLA in healthy donors. PCR involved 60 Vbeta and 13 Jbeta primers. Generated by immunoSEQ multiplex PCR, the TCRdb table keeps only in-frame clones and is missing some. The repertoire holds 99,000 or so clones, with 75% to 85% as singletons. Sample: PBMCs. Receptors were obtained from a man aged 25 to 45 in good health and CMV-seronegative.

V and J are TRBV9 and TRBJ2-1; 9 nucleotides match TRBD2. The CDR3 spans 16 residues. Looked up from germline, CDR1 is SGDLS and CDR2 is YYNGEE. The V gene end was trimmed by 2 bases and the J gene end by 2 bases; junction bases not matched to a gene: 5. CDR3 DNA sequence: TGTGCCAGCAGCGTCCCTAGCGGGGCCCCCTACAATGAGCAGTTCTTC. It yields the protein CASSVPSGAPYNEQFF.

The table lists this clone with a few counts. J is TRBJ1-5 and V is TRBV6-5; the D is unclear. This CDR3 contains 13 residues. Germline values: CDR1 MNHEY, CDR2 SVGAGI. The V end was cut by 2 bases, the J end by 5 bases, with 7 bases between. CDR3 coding DNA: TGTGCCAGCAGTTACGGCCAAGATCAGCCCCAGCATTTT. Translation: CASSYGQDQPQHF.

The chain is built from TRBV11-1 and TRBJ2-1, with 7 bases identical to TRBD1. The CDR3 is 15 residues long. Germline V CDR1 and CDR2: SGHAT, FQDESV (reference sequence). With 5 bases clipped from V and 3 bases from J, the junction kept 7 bases outside the gene matches. CDR3 region: CASSPRGSDYNEQFF. The CDR3 DNA sequence: TGTGCCAGCAGCCCCAGGGGGTCTGACTACAATGAGCAGTTCTTC.

This clone has a handful of counts. The rearrangement uses TRBV6-5 and TRBJ2-7; D gene uncertain. CDR1 MNHEY and CDR2 SVGAGI come from the germline V gene. Trimming left V 0 bases short and J 3 bases short, with 12 bases between. The CDR3 covers 15 residues. The CDR3 spells CASSYSLMNNYEQYF. CDR3 nucleotides: TGTGCCAGCAGTTACTCGTTGATGAACAACTACGAGCAGTACTTC.

The chain employs TRBV7-9 and TRBJ1-1; the match to TRBD1 covers 7 bases. V dropped 5 bases and J dropped 1; count of bases not matched to a gene: 7. The CDR3 loop spans 15 amino acids. Germline values: CDR1 SEHNR, CDR2 FQNEAQ (reference sequence). The CDR3 sequence is CASSLHQGGNTEAFF. CDR3 coding DNA: TGTGCCAGCAGCCTCCACCAGGGGGGGAACACTGAAGCTTTCTTT.

This rearrangement joins TRBV5-4 to TRBJ1-4; 7 nucleotides agree with TRBD1. From germline, CDR1 is SGHNT and CDR2 YYREEE (reference sequence). The CDR3 extends over 15 amino acids. J was trimmed by 5 bases and V by 0 bases; bases with no gene match: 4. CDR3 nucleotide sequence: TGTGCCAGCAGCTTGGGGACGGGACAGAATGAAAAACTGTTTTTT. Its translation is CASSLGTGQNEKLFF.

This clone was seen a single time. The chain recombines TRBV7-8 with TRBJ2-3; D uncertain. V lost 5 bases to trimming and J lost 7 bases, with 13 bases between them. The CDR3 covers 13 residues. CDR1 is SGHVS and CDR2 is FQNEAQ in the germline V gene. CDR3 amino acids: CASSANSLHTQYF. CDR3 coding DNA: TGTGCCAGCAGCGCAAATAGTCTTCATACGCAGTATTTT.

This clone has more than one count but fewer than ten. V is TRBV7-2 and J is TRBJ1-2; D may be TRBD1 (5 bases). The CDR3 runs 12 residues. The germline CDR1 and CDR2 sequences are SGHTA and FQGNSA. Trimming took 9 bases from V and 9 from J, leaving 17 bases between them. DNA for the CDR3: TGTGCCAGGGGAGGGGATCTGGATAGCTACACCTTC. Translation: CARGGDLDSYTF.

The V gene is TRBV5-6, the J gene TRBJ2-5, with D possibly matching TRBD2 (7 bases). The CDR3 extends over 14 amino acids. Between the trimmed V and J ends, which lost 5 bases and 1 base, there was a span of 12 bases. Germline CDR1 SGHDT, CDR2 YYEEEE. The CDR3 protein is CASRKRGGQETQYF. CDR3 sequence (DNA): TGTGCCAGCAGGAAAAGGGGGGGCCAAGAGACCCAGTACTTC.

V and J are TRBV30 and TRBJ2-1; 9 bases agree with TRBD1. This CDR3 is built from 20 residues. Trimming took 1 base from V and 0 from J; bases not matched to a gene: 16. Germline values: CDR1 GTSNPN, CDR2 SVGIG (reference sequence). The CDR3 region has the DNA TGTGCCTGGAGTGGCGCTATTCGACAGGGGGGAATAAGCTCCTACAATGAGCAGTTCTTC. It translates to CAWSGAIRQGGISSYNEQFF.

The chain recombines TRBV4-2 with TRBJ1-3, with D uncertain. Germline V gives CDR1 LGHNA, CDR2 YNFKEQ. This CDR3 is 15 amino acids long. With 1 base removed from V and 4 bases from J, the gap between germline ends came to 11 bases. CDR3 DNA sequence: TGTGCCAGCAGCCAAGGCGAGGGATCCGGAAACACCATATATTTT. Translating gives CASSQGEGSGNTIYF.

This clone occurred a few times. This chain joins TRBV5-1 and TRBJ1-2; the match to TRBD1 covers 8 bases. Germline V gene data show CDR1 as SGHRS and CDR2 as YFSETQ. V lost 0 bases, J lost 5 bases, and 3 bases stayed unmatched. This CDR3 has 14 residues. Written as DNA, the CDR3 is TGCGCCAGCAGCTTGGCTCAGGGGGCATATGGCTACACCTTC. This gives the protein CASSLAQGAYGYTF.

This clone was detected once. The gene calls are TRBV28 and TRBJ2-3; 10 bases match TRBD2. The CDR3 sequence is 14 residues long. Looked up from germline, CDR1 is MDHEN and CDR2 is SYDVKM. The V segment lost 4 bases and the J segment 3 bases; nucleotides outside the gene matches: 1. The CDR3 region is CASSSSGRTDTQYF. Here the CDR3 DNA reads TGTGCCAGCAGTTCTAGCGGGAGAACAGATACGCAGTATTTT.

The V and J genes are TRBV30 and TRBJ2-5; 9 nucleotides match TRBD1. The V segment lost 3 bases and the J segment 5 bases; nucleotides outside the gene matches: 7. This CDR3 region has 14 residues. The germline CDR1 and CDR2 sequences are GTSNPN and SVGIG (reference sequence). The CDR3 here is CAWRGQGEVETQYF. In DNA, the CDR3 is TGTGCCTGGAGGGGACAGGGAGAGGTTGAGACCCAGTACTTC.

The rearrangement joins TRBV27 to TRBJ2-1, with 11 positions matching TRBD2. J was trimmed by 6 bases and V by 3 bases; bases with no gene match: 4. Germline-derived CDR1 and CDR2 are MNHEY and SMNVEV (reference sequence). This CDR3 is built from 15 residues. The CDR3 bases are TGTGCCAGCAGTTTGCGACTAGCGGGGTTCAATGAGCAGTTCTTC. It is translated as CASSLRLAGFNEQFF.

This chain joins TRBV7-2 and TRBJ1-1, with D tentatively TRBD1 (6 bases). The CDR3 consists of 14 residues. The V gene lost 5 bases and the J gene lost 3 bases, with 13 bases spanning the gap. Germline-derived CDR1 and CDR2 are SGHTA and FQGNSA. This CDR3 is CASSLQGGDTEAFF. In DNA, the CDR3 is TGTGCCAGCAGCCTACAGGGTGGGGACACTGAAGCTTTCTTT.

The rearrangement uses TRBV7-2 and TRBJ1-2; D unresolved. Trimming pared 7 bases from V and 4 bases from J, leaving 13 bases between. Germline V lookup: CDR1 SGHTA, CDR2 FQGNSA. The length of the CDR3 is 13 residues. CDR3 DNA: TGTGCCAGCAATCCAGCGCATATCTATGGCTACACCTTC. This sequence encodes CASNPAHIYGYTF. The full variable domain, its missing parts supplied by reference TRBV7-2 and TRBJ1-2, is GAGVSQSPSNKVTEKGKDVELRCDPISGHTALYWYRQSLGQGLEFLIYFQGNSAPDKSGLPSDRFSAERTGGSVSTLTIQRTQQEDSAVYLCASNPAHIYGYTFGSGTRLTVV.

The count of this clone is one. The chain employs TRBV4-3 and TRBJ1-2; 10 bases are shared with TRBD1. This CDR3 contains 13 residues. Germline trimming cut 4 bases from V and 8 bases from J; bases unmatched to any gene: 4. Germline V CDR1 and CDR2: LGHNA, YSLEER. CDR3 in DNA: TGCGCCAGCAGCCCCAGGGGACAGGGGGGCTACACCTTC. Translated, it gives CASSPRGQGGYTF.

V usage is TRBV7-9 and J usage is TRBJ2-7, with 7 positions matching TRBD2. CDR1 is SEHNR, CDR2 FQNEAQ, per germline (reference sequence). The CDR3 extends over 16 amino acids. Unmatched junction bases numbered 9, after V lost 2 bases and J lost 2 bases. As DNA, the CDR3 is TGTGCCAGCAGCTTATTCTCAGGCGGGGGACCCTACGAGCAGTACTTC. It codes for CASSLFSGGGPYEQYF.

This clone was counted once. The genes are TRBV10-2 and TRBJ1-1; TRBD1 is a possible D gene (6 bases). This CDR3 contains 14 residues. The V end was cut by 7 bases, the J end by 6 bases, with 18 bases between. The germline CDR1 and CDR2 sequences are WSHSY and SAAADI. The CDR3 DNA sequence: TGCGCCAGCAAAACCGGGACAAGTAATTCTGAAGCTTTCTTT. As protein: CASKTGTSNSEAFF.

This clone has only a few counts. At one end, the junction sequence differs from germline, possibly due to a read error. V gene TRBV7-7 combines with J gene TRBJ2-7; 14 nucleotides agree with TRBD2. This CDR3 has 13 amino acids. In germline, CDR1 is SSHAT, CDR2 FNYEAQ (reference sequence). CDR3 DNA: TGTGCCAGCAGCTCGGGACTAGCGGGGGAGCGGAACTTC. Translation gives CASSSGLAGERNF. The variable domain in full, completed from reference TRBV7-7 and TRBJ2-7, reads GAGVSQSPRYKVTKRGQDVTLRCDPISSHATLYWYQQALGQGPEFLTYFNYEAQPDKSGLPSDRFSAERPEGSISTLTIQRTEQRDSAMYRCASSSGLAGERNFGPGTRLTVT.

The rearrangement links TRBV13 to TRBJ1-2; tentative D call: TRBD1 (5 bases). The V end was cut by 4 bases, the J end by 4 bases, with 16 bases between. CDR1 is PRHDT, CDR2 FYEKMQ, per germline (reference sequence). There are 15 residues in the CDR3. The chain's CDR3 is CASSSEGGASYGYTF. The CDR3, as DNA: TGTGCCAGCAGCTCGGAAGGCGGGGCTAGCTATGGCTACACCTTC.

The chain uses TRBV7-2 and TRBJ1-2; 10 bases fit TRBD1. The CDR3 spans 17 residues. V lost 1 base and J lost 8; bases outside the gene matches: 13. CDR1 and CDR2 (germline): SGHTA, FQGNSA. The CDR3: CASSLVRAGTGVKGYTF. The CDR3 region has the DNA TGTGCCAGCAGCTTAGTGCGGGCAGGGACAGGGGTAAAGGGCTACACCTTC.

The CDR3 sequence is CASSPQTGNYEQFF. CDR3 nucleotide sequence: TGTGCCAGCAGCCCCCAGACAGGGAATTATGAGCAGTTCTTC. The V and J genes are TRBV9 and TRBJ2-1, with 7 bases aligning to TRBD1. CDR3 length equals 14 residues. J was trimmed by 8 bases and V by 4 bases; bases with no gene match: 9. Germline V CDR1 and CDR2: SGDLS, YYNGEE.

The chain uses TRBV6-5 and TRBJ1-2; 7 bases align to TRBD1. Germline V gene data show CDR1 as MNHEY and CDR2 as SVGAGI. This CDR3 has 13 amino acids. The junction had 1 base not matched to a gene; V was cut back by 4 bases and J by 2 bases. CDR3 coding DNA: TGTGCCAGCAGTTTGACAGGGAACTATGGCTACACCTTC. Protein: CASSLTGNYGYTF.

The V and J genes are TRBV19 and TRBJ1-1; D is ambiguous. Germline-derived CDR1 and CDR2 are LNHDA and SQIVND (reference sequence). V lost 6 bases, J lost 0 bases, and 11 bases lay in between. The CDR3 runs 14 residues. The CDR3: CASSPRHLNTEAFF. The CDR3 DNA follows: TGTGCCAGTAGCCCGCGACACCTGAACACTGAAGCTTTCTTT.

The J gene is TRBJ2-5, the V gene TRBV4-3; 10 bases match TRBD2. The CDR3 loop spans 19 amino acids. Germline CDR1 LGHNA, CDR2 YSLEER. The J segment lost 1 base and the V segment lost 0 bases, leaving 11 bases of the junction unmatched. CDR3 region: CASSQEGVGASGGQETQYF. The CDR3 DNA follows: TGCGCCAGCAGCCAAGAGGGGGTCGGTGCTAGCGGGGGCCAAGAGACCCAGTACTTC.

This clone occurred many times. This sequence joins TRBV4-1 and TRBJ2-1, with D possibly TRBD2 on 5 matching bases. V was clipped by 1 base and J by 3 bases, with 10 bases between them. Per the germline V gene, CDR1 is MGHRA and CDR2 is YSYEKL. This CDR3 spans 15 amino acids. CDR3 region: CASSQGLAGYNEQFF. The CDR3 DNA reads as TGCGCCAGCAGCCAAGGGCTAGCCGGCTACAATGAGCAGTTCTTC.